Detailed here is one T cell receptor (beta chain). CDR1 SGHNT and CDR2 YYREEE come from the germline V gene (reference sequence). The CDR3 covers 14 residues. V lost 4 bases, J lost 8 bases, and 9 bases stayed unmatched. These data originate in a study of blood T cell repertoires in COVID-19. Original data processing: Reference gene primers were amplified, and this amplification served to estimate nucleated cell counts. Clones were sequenced by immunoSEQ multiplex PCR, and TCRdb holds only the in-frame ones, with some missing. V and J calls and clone size are those listed in that table; D and trimming were worked out from the DNA. The sample has 250,000 to 350,000 clones; 75% to 90% are singletons.

The gene calls are TRBV5-4 and TRBJ1-2; TRBD1 matches at 9 bases. What was sequenced was peripheral blood. This TCR came from a woman aged 70-85 years with COVID-19, enrolled during active disease. The CDR3: CASSRTGDPWGYTF. The DNA of the CDR3 is TGTGCCAGCAGCAGGACAGGGGACCCATGGGGCTACACCTTC.